This passage covers 20 T cell receptor beta chains from one sample sequenced in a study of early T cells in non-severe SARS-CoV-2 infection. TCRdb passed the 5' RACE reads through MiXCR, listing each CDR3 protein once. The sample yields about 64,000 distinct CDR3 sequences, around 12% seen once. The material sequenced was whole blood, taken at baseline. Every receptor here comes from an adult who was a healthcare worker with PCR-confirmed SARS-CoV-2 infection or an uninfected control (not recorded which).

The chain has TRBV7-9 and TRBJ2-7; TRBD2 matches 13 bases. The CDR3 is 15 residues long. The V gene's germline CDR1 is SEHNR and CDR2 FQNEAQ (reference sequence). The V gene end was trimmed by 5 bases and the J gene end by 4 bases; junction bases not matched to a gene: 5. The CDR3 DNA reads as TGTGCCAGCAGCCCGTGGACTAGCGGGAGTTACGAGCAGTACTTC. Encoded protein: CASSPWTSGSYEQYF.

V usage is TRBV12-3 or TRBV12-4 and J usage is TRBJ2-3, with 8 bases fitting TRBD2. Unmatched junction bases numbered 1, after V lost 3 bases and J lost 2 bases. CDR3 size: 14 residues. This CDR3 reads CASSFGGATDTQYF. CDR3 nucleotides: TGTGCCAGCAGTTTCGGGGGGGCCACAGATACGCAGTATTTT.

This clonotype was recorded at least ten times. The gene calls are TRBV7-9 and TRBJ1-2, with no clear D. From germline, CDR1 is SEHNR and CDR2 FQNEAQ (reference sequence). With 2 bases removed from V and 3 bases from J, the gap between germline ends came to 13 bases. CDR3 length equals 15 residues. CDR3 DNA sequence: TGTGCCAGCAGCTTAAACGACATGCAGGACTATGGCTACACCTTC. Amino acid sequence: CASSLNDMQDYGYTF.

Written as DNA, the CDR3 is TGTGCCAGCAGCTCCCCCCAGGATGGTAATTCACCCCTCCACTTT. It encodes CASSSPQDGNSPLHF. The V and J genes are TRBV11-2 and TRBJ1-6; D uncertain. CDR1 is SGHAT and CDR2 is FQNNGV in the germline V gene. CDR3 length equals 15 residues. V gave up 4 bases and J gave up 6 bases, with 13 bases separating them. The whole variable domain, filled in from reference TRBV11-2 and TRBJ1-6, reads EAGVAQSPRYKIIEKRQSVAFWCNPISGHATLYWYQQILGQGPKLLIQFQNNGVVDDSQLPKDRFSAERLKGVDSTLKIQPAKLEDSAVYLCASSSPQDGNSPLHFGNGTRLTVT.

This clonotype has more than one count but fewer than ten. The J gene is TRBJ1-2, the V gene TRBV14; perhaps TRBD1 as D (5 bases). Per the germline V gene, CDR1 is SGHDN and CDR2 is FVKESK. The germline V and J ends were trimmed by 1 base and 8 bases, with 17 bases remaining between them. The CDR3 loop spans 15 amino acids. This CDR3 reads CASSQGGNPAGGYTF. In DNA, the CDR3 is TGTGCCAGCAGCCAAGGGGGGAACCCCGCGGGGGGCTACACCTTC.

CDR3: CASSRKGQDAYEQYF. In nucleotides, the CDR3 is TGTGCCAGCAGTAGGAAGGGACAGGATGCCTACGAGCAGTACTTC. The V and J genes are TRBV11-2 and TRBJ2-7; 8 bases match TRBD1. The CDR3 is 15 amino acids. V lost 6 bases to trimming and J lost 2 bases; unmatched junction nucleotides: 9. Germline V gene lookup returns CDR1 SGHAT and CDR2 FQNNGV. Together with reference TRBV11-2 and TRBJ2-7, the CDR3 gives the full variable domain: EAGVAQSPRYKIIEKRQSVAFWCNPISGHATLYWYQQILGQGPKLLIQFQNNGVVDDSQLPKDRFSAERLKGVDSTLKIQPAKLEDSAVYLCASSRKGQDAYEQYFGPGTRLTVT.

This clonotype was observed many times. The chain has TRBV6-6 and TRBJ2-3; 9 bases match TRBD2. The germline gives CDR1 MNHNY, CDR2 SVGAGI (reference sequence). CDR3 length: 16 amino acids. V shed 0 bases and J 2 bases; nucleotides not matched to a gene: 3. CDR3 DNA: TGTGCCAGCAGTTACTCGGCTAGCGGGGACACAGATACGCAGTATTTT. It translates to CASSYSASGDTDTQYF.

This clonotype appeared a few times. The J gene is TRBJ2-1, the V gene TRBV19, with 8 bases fitting TRBD1. This CDR3 spans 14 amino acids. Germline V gene sequence: CDR1 LNHDA, CDR2 SQIVND (reference sequence). V shed 10 bases and J 1 base; nucleotides not matched to a gene: 6. The CDR3 DNA reads as TGTGCCACAAGCAGGGGGCCTTCCTACAATGAGCAGTTCTTC. It specifies CATSRGPSYNEQFF.

In its sample, this clonotype was seen many times. The gene calls are TRBV6-1 and TRBJ1-5, with a weak D call TRBD1 (5 bases). The CDR3 sequence is 15 residues long. Germline assignment: CDR1 MNHNS and CDR2 SASEGT. With 6 bases removed from V and 3 bases from J, the gap between germline ends came to 15 bases. CDR3 sequence (DNA): TGTGCCAGCAGCCCCCCGACAGACAACAATCAGCCCCAGCATTTT. Translating gives CASSPPTDNNQPQHF.

This clonotype was detected only a few times. The chain carries TRBV6-6 and TRBJ1-1, with D unresolved. CDR3 length equals 16 residues. Germline V CDR1 and CDR2: MNHNY, SVGAGI (reference sequence). V lost 0 bases and J 1 base, leaving 12 bases between the germline ends. CDR3 in amino acids: CASSYSGARSNTEAFF. DNA of the CDR3: TGTGCCAGCAGTTACTCGGGCGCAAGGTCGAACACTGAAGCTTTCTTT.

The rearrangement uses TRBV10-3 and TRBJ2-2; 9 bases line up with TRBD1. The CDR3 length is 15 residues. The germline gives CDR1 ENHRY, CDR2 SYGVKD. The junction had 3 bases not matched to a gene; V was cut back by 6 bases and J by 1 base. The CDR3 DNA is TGTGCCATCAGGGGGGACAGGGAGAACACCGGGGAGCTGTTTTTT. This sequence encodes CAIRGDRENTGELFF.

This rearrangement joins TRBV7-2 to TRBJ2-3, with D unclear. CDR1 is SGHTA, CDR2 FQGNSA, per germline. Deletions cut 1 base from V and 1 base from J, with 6 bases between. This CDR3 spans 14 amino acids. The CDR3 sequence: CASSLVAGTDTQYF. In DNA form, the CDR3 reads TGTGCCAGCAGCTTAGTGGCGGGCACAGATACGCAGTATTTT.

This clonotype has only a few counts. V gene TRBV5-4 combines with J gene TRBJ1-4, with D perhaps matching TRBD1 (5 bases). Trimming pared 4 bases from V and 5 bases from J, leaving 15 bases between. Germline CDR1 and CDR2: SGHNT and YYREEE (reference sequence). CDR3 length equals 15 residues. CDR3 sequence reads: CASSDKGTGNEKLFF. As DNA, the CDR3 is TGTGCCAGCAGCGACAAAGGGACGGGGAATGAAAAACTGTTTTTT.

This clonotype is medium-sized. V is TRBV20-1 and J is TRBJ2-7; D is unresolved. Germline CDR1 is DFQATT and CDR2 is SNEGSKA (reference sequence). This CDR3 is built from 15 residues. V lost 0 bases to trimming and J lost 0 bases, with 12 bases between them. The CDR3 coding sequence is TGCAGTGCTAGAGATACGGAACTACTCTCCTACGAGCAGTACTTC. Its translation is CSARDTELLSYEQYF.

The V gene is TRBV12-3 or TRBV12-4, the J gene TRBJ1-2, with 9 bases aligning to TRBD1. The CDR3 is 15 residues long. After removal of 6 bases from V and 0 bases from J, the junction contained 5 bases not matched to a gene. The CDR3 reads CASRGTGPANYGYTF. Here the CDR3 DNA reads TGTGCCAGCAGGGGGACAGGGCCTGCTAACTATGGCTACACCTTC.

This clonotype was seen many times. This chain links TRBV10-3 with TRBJ1-2; D may be TRBD1 (6 bases). This CDR3 region has 16 residues. V was pared by 6 bases and J by 10 bases, with 27 bases between. Looked up from germline, CDR1 is ENHRY and CDR2 is SYGVKD. CDR3 nucleotides: TGTGCCATCAGATCCGGGACAACACAAACCAGGAGTGACTACACCTTC. It is translated as CAIRSGTTQTRSDYTF.

The sample holds a few counts of this clonotype. The rearrangement uses TRBV6-4 and TRBJ1-1, with D maybe TRBD1 (6 bases). The V and J ends lost 0 bases and 4 bases respectively, with 15 bases between them. The V gene's germline CDR1 is MRHNA and CDR2 SNTAGT. This CDR3 spans 16 amino acids. The CDR3 region has the DNA TGTGCCAGCAGTGACTCCTCGTCAGGGGCTGGCACTGAAGCTTTCTTT. It specifies CASSDSSSGAGTEAFF.

On this clonotype itself: Sequence at one end of the junction differs from germline and may be a read error. V usage is TRBV7-7 and J usage is TRBJ2-1; TRBD2 matches 7 bases. This CDR3 comprises 14 residues. Germline V lookup: CDR1 SSHAT, CDR2 FNYEAQ (reference sequence). CDR3 DNA sequence: TGTGCTAGCAGCTTAGGCGGGGGAAACAATGAGCAGTTCTTC. This translates into CASSLGGGNNEQFF. The full variable domain, its missing parts supplied by reference TRBV7-7 and TRBJ2-1, is GAGVSQSPRYKVTKRGQDVTLRCDPISSHATLYWYQQALGQGPEFLTYFNYEAQPDKSGLPSDRFSAERPEGSISTLTIQRTEQRDSAMYRCASSLGGGNNEQFFGPGTRLTVL.

This clonotype was recorded at least ten times. The gene calls are TRBV7-6 and TRBJ2-1, with D tentatively TRBD2 (6 bases). Germline loops: CDR1 SGHVS, CDR2 FNYEAQ. The length of the CDR3 is 16 residues. The V end lost 1 base, the J end lost 7 bases, and 17 bases lay between the germline ends. CDR3 DNA: TGTGCCAGCAGCTTAGGAGTCGCCAGGGAGGCTAATGAGCAGTTCTTC. Translated, it gives CASSLGVAREANEQFF.

This clonotype was counted many times. The chain joins TRBV20-1 to TRBJ1-1; no definite D call. Trimming removed 2 bases at V and 0 bases at J, with 4 bases between. The CDR3 is 12 residues long. The V gene's germline CDR1 is DFQATT and CDR2 SNEGSKA (reference sequence). The CDR3: CSARKVNTEAFF. CDR3 coding DNA: TGCAGTGCTAGAAAAGTGAACACTGAAGCTTTCTTT.